The TCR beta chain described here comes from a study of control samples from healthy donors and cancer patients. Measured with immunoSEQ multiplex PCR; TCRdb has only the in-frame clones, and not every one. The table has tens of thousands of clones, approximately 87% seen once. The CDR3 length is 15 residues. Germline trimming cut 0 bases from V and 5 bases from J; bases unmatched to any gene: 3. CDR1 and CDR2 (germline): SGHRS, YFSETQ. This TCR came from a man aged 55 to 70 in good health. The chain recombines TRBV5-1 with TRBJ2-1; 9 nucleotides align to TRBD2. Material for sequencing was blood. The DNA of the CDR3 is TGCGCCAGCAGCTTGGATAGCGGGAGCCACAATGAGCAGTTCTTC. It translates to CASSLDSGSHNEQFF.